Presented here are 31 T cell receptor beta chains from one specimen sequenced in a study of blood T cell repertoires in COVID-19. Clones were read by immunoSEQ multiplex PCR, and TCRdb kept only the in-frame ones, dropping some. The sample lists 200,000 to 300,000 clones, about 88% occurring once. Sequences were obtained from peripheral blood. The receptors were gathered from a man younger than 40 with active or convalescent COVID-19.

The rearrangement joins TRBV29-1 to TRBJ2-7; no reliable D call. Deletions cut 7 bases from V and 0 bases from J, with 16 bases between. Germline CDR1 reads SQVTM; CDR2 reads ANQGSEA. The CDR3 extends over 14 amino acids. This chain's CDR3 is CSARTGRSSYEQYF. CDR3 nucleotide sequence: TGCAGCGCACGTACGGGTAGGAGCTCCTACGAGCAGTACTTC.

The chain is built from TRBV3-1 (or the pseudogene TRBV3-2) and TRBJ2-5, with D possibly being TRBD2 (5 bases). The CDR3 contains 17 residues. Trimming shortened V by 0 bases and J by 2 bases, and 16 bases separated the two germline ends. The germline V gene encodes CDR1 LGHDT and CDR2 YNNKEL (reference sequence). CDR3 in amino acids: CASSQDLSFGGQETQYF. The CDR3, as DNA: TGTGCCAGCAGCCAAGATTTGTCTTTCGGCGGGCAAGAGACCCAGTACTTC.

The gene calls are TRBV2 and TRBJ2-5; 7 bases are a match to TRBD2. This CDR3 is built from 14 residues. V was pared by 3 bases and J by 4 bases, with 5 bases of the junction left unmatched. Germline V gene data show CDR1 as SNHLY and CDR2 as FYNNEI. CDR3 DNA: TGTGCCAGCAGTGATCTAGGACTAGGAGAGACCCAGTACTTC. This encodes CASSDLGLGETQYF.

This chain connects TRBV6-1 to TRBJ2-2, with 10 bases identical to TRBD1. CDR1 MNHNS and CDR2 SASEGT come from the germline V gene. Trimming took 4 bases from V and 4 from J; bases not matched to a gene: 6. This CDR3 is built from 16 residues. The CDR3 sequence is CASSGQGARGTGELFF. The CDR3 DNA is TGTGCCAGCAGTGGACAGGGGGCAAGGGGCACCGGGGAGCTGTTTTTT.

V is TRBV2 and J is TRBJ1-6; D perhaps matches TRBD1 (6 bases). In germline, CDR1 is SNHLY, CDR2 FYNNEI. The CDR3 sequence is 16 residues long. V was clipped by 6 bases and J by 0 bases, with 12 bases between them. CDR3 protein: CASRDRASSYNSPLHF. CDR3 nucleotide sequence: TGTGCCAGCAGGGACAGAGCGAGCTCCTATAATTCACCCCTCCACTTT. Complete variable domain (other parts from reference TRBV2 and TRBJ1-6): EPEVTQTPSHQVTQMGQEVILRCVPISNHLYFYWYRQILGQKVEFLVSFYNNEISEKSEIFDDQFSVERPDGSNFTLKIRSTKLEDSAMYFCASRDRASSYNSPLHFGNGTRLTVT.

The CDR3 reads CAGRTSHGELFF. CDR3 DNA: TGTGCCGGAAGGACTAGCCACGGGGAGCTGTTTTTT. V and J are TRBV30 and TRBJ2-2; 8 bases align to TRBD2. The CDR3 sequence is 12 residues long. Germline CDR1 is GTSNPN and CDR2 is SVGIG (reference sequence). The V segment lost 8 bases and the J segment 7 bases; nucleotides outside the gene matches: 6.

On this clone: Other DNA sequences from this sample encode an identical CDR3 as well. The chain combines TRBV30 with TRBJ1-1, with unresolved D. The CDR3 covers 11 residues. The germline V gene has CDR1 GTSNPN and CDR2 SVGIG (reference sequence). V was trimmed by 3 bases and J by 1 base, leaving 3 bases between them. The CDR3 spells CAWSRNTEAFF. In DNA, the CDR3 is TGTGCCTGGAGCAGGAACACTGAAGCTTTCTTT.

The chain links TRBV4-2 to TRBJ2-5, with 9 bases matching TRBD2. The CDR3 extends over 15 amino acids. In germline, CDR1 is LGHNA, CDR2 YNFKEQ. J was trimmed by 5 bases and V by 0 bases; bases with no gene match: 4. The CDR3 region is CASSQERGGLETQYF. DNA of the CDR3: TGTGCCAGCAGCCAAGAGCGGGGGGGCCTTGAGACCCAGTACTTC.

The chain couples TRBV11-2 to TRBJ2-7; the D gene is possibly TRBD2 (6 bases). V dropped 3 bases and J dropped 3 bases, with 18 bases sitting between them. CDR3 length: 16 residues. Germline V gives CDR1 SGHAT, CDR2 FQNNGV. For the CDR3, the DNA is TGTGCCAGCAGCTTCATTCGGACAAGGGGAGGCTACGAGCAGTACTTC. Translated: CASSFIRTRGGYEQYF. Full variable domain (outside the CDR3, taken from reference TRBV11-2 and TRBJ2-7): EAGVAQSPRYKIIEKRQSVAFWCNPISGHATLYWYQQILGQGPKLLIQFQNNGVVDDSQLPKDRFSAERLKGVDSTLKIQPAKLEDSAVYLCASSFIRTRGGYEQYFGPGTRLTVT.

The gene calls are TRBV7-9 and TRBJ2-6, with 7 bases lining up with TRBD1. The CDR3 contains 17 residues. The germline gives CDR1 SEHNR, CDR2 FQNEAQ (reference sequence). V dropped 5 bases and J dropped 1; count of bases not matched to a gene: 8. CDR3 protein: CASSVRQGRSGANVLTF. As DNA, the CDR3 is TGTGCCAGCAGCGTGCGACAGGGTAGGTCTGGGGCCAACGTCCTGACTTTC.

This chain links TRBV5-5 with TRBJ1-1, with D tentatively TRBD1 (6 bases). CDR3 length equals 14 residues. Trimming took 2 bases from V and 4 from J, leaving 12 bases between them. CDR1 is SGHKS, CDR2 YYEKEE, per germline (reference sequence). CDR3 coding DNA: TGTGCCAGCAGCTTATCTGGGGGCGGCACTGAAGCTTTCTTT. Translated: CASSLSGGGTEAFF.

The table lists this clone with a count of one. The chain recombines TRBV5-1 with TRBJ2-1; the match to TRBD2 covers 14 bases. The CDR3 totals 17 residues. Germline V gene lookup returns CDR1 SGHRS and CDR2 YFSETQ. V dropped 4 bases and J dropped 7; count of bases not matched to a gene: 10. For the CDR3, the DNA is TGCGCCAGCAGCGAGAGACTAGCGGGGGGGCTTGGTAATGAGCAGTTCTTC. This translates into CASSERLAGGLGNEQFF.

Only a few counts were recorded for this clone. This chain joins TRBV24-1 and TRBJ2-1; perhaps TRBD1 as D (5 bases). In germline, CDR1 is KGHDR, CDR2 SFDVKD. There are 13 residues in the CDR3. Deletions cut 0 bases from V and 6 bases from J, with 5 bases between. CDR3 sequence: CATSDLDSNEQFF. Here the CDR3 DNA reads TGTGCCACCAGTGATTTGGACAGCAATGAGCAGTTCTTC.

This clone was detected once. The CDR3 region is CASSLAGSLGQPQHF. In DNA, the CDR3 is TGCGCCAGCAGCTTGGCTGGCAGTCTAGGTCAGCCCCAGCATTTT. The V and J genes are TRBV5-1 and TRBJ1-5; D is uncertain. Germline-derived CDR1 and CDR2 are SGHRS and YFSETQ. This CDR3 has 15 amino acids. V was pared by 0 bases and J by 6 bases, with 13 bases between.

This chain links TRBV10-1 with TRBJ2-1; 7 bases align to TRBD2. The CDR3 contains 15 residues. After removal of 3 bases from V and 6 bases from J, the junction contained 8 bases not matched to a gene. Germline CDR1 is WNHNN and CDR2 is SYGVQD (reference sequence). Here the CDR3 DNA reads TGCGCCAGCAGTGATTGGGCAGGGAGGGCCAATGAGCAGTTCTTC. As protein: CASSDWAGRANEQFF.

The V gene is TRBV12-3 or TRBV12-4, the J gene TRBJ1-2, with D perhaps matching TRBD1 (6 bases). Trimming pared 5 bases from V and 7 bases from J, leaving 14 bases between. This CDR3 is 13 amino acids long. In DNA form, the CDR3 reads TGTGCCAGCAGTCTATACAGGGCAGGTGGCTACACCTTC. Protein sequence: CASSLYRAGGYTF.

A single count supports this clone. The chain recombines TRBV2 with TRBJ2-1; D not resolved. This CDR3 is 13 amino acids long. V shed 8 bases and J shed 4 bases, with 12 bases lying between them. The germline CDR1 and CDR2 sequences are SNHLY and FYNNEI. The CDR3 is CASEAVGYNEQFF. In DNA form, the CDR3 reads TGTGCCAGCGAGGCCGTCGGTTACAATGAGCAGTTCTTC.

There are a few counts of this clone. The rearrangement joins TRBV9 to TRBJ1-3; D not resolved. In germline, CDR1 is SGDLS, CDR2 YYNGEE. Trimming pared 0 bases from V and 8 bases from J, leaving 15 bases between. The CDR3 totals 15 residues. The CDR3 reads CASSVDSGVRDTIYF. The CDR3 DNA sequence: TGTGCCAGCAGCGTAGACTCCGGGGTTCGAGACACCATATATTTT.

The V and J genes are TRBV19 and TRBJ2-5; D might be TRBD1 (7 bases). Per the germline V gene, CDR1 is LNHDA and CDR2 is SQIVND (reference sequence). The V end was cut by 5 bases, the J end by 5 bases, with 18 bases between. The CDR3 is made up of 15 amino acids. In DNA, the CDR3 is TGTGCCAGTAGTCCGACAGGGAATGGGGGGGAGACCCAGTACTTC. Translating gives CASSPTGNGGETQYF.

The CDR3 DNA reads as TGTGCCAGCAGCCCCAGGGGTGGCGGTGACTATGGCTACACCTTC. Protein product: CASSPRGGGDYGYTF. J is TRBJ1-2 and V is TRBV5-4, with TRBD1 as a possible D gene (6 bases). With 4 bases removed from V and 3 bases from J, the gap between germline ends came to 16 bases. Germline V gene data show CDR1 as SGHNT and CDR2 as YYREEE (reference sequence). There are 15 residues in the CDR3.

The V call is TRBV5-5, the J call TRBJ2-7; D possibly corresponds to TRBD1 (5 bases). The germline V gene encodes CDR1 SGHKS and CDR2 YYEKEE (reference sequence). This CDR3 comprises 14 residues. V lost 1 base, J lost 3 bases, and 11 bases lay in between. The CDR3 here is CASSLRQLDYEQYF. The CDR3 DNA reads as TGTGCCAGCAGCTTGCGACAGCTAGACTACGAGCAGTACTTC.

The rearrangement links TRBV6-5 to TRBJ1-5; 8 bases map to TRBD1. CDR3 size: 13 residues. CDR1 and CDR2 from the germline V gene are MNHEY and SVGAGI. V was pared by 10 bases and J by 5 bases, with 7 bases of the junction left unmatched. CDR3 nucleotides: TGTGCCACCGACGACAGGGGTGATCAGCCCCAGCATTTT. This codes for CATDDRGDQPQHF.

The table lists this clone with a count of one. The chain combines TRBV5-1 with TRBJ1-1; D uncertain. V gave up 4 bases and J gave up 1 base, with 11 bases separating them. CDR1 SGHRS and CDR2 YFSETQ come from the germline V gene. The CDR3 is 14 residues long. CDR3 nucleotides: TGCGCCAGCAGCCCGGACGGGAAGAACACTGAAGCTTTCTTT. It is translated as CASSPDGKNTEAFF.

This chain links TRBV7-8 with TRBJ2-5; no firm D call. V shed 5 bases and J shed 1 base, with 11 bases lying between them. The germline V gene encodes CDR1 SGHVS and CDR2 FQNEAQ. This CDR3 is 14 amino acids long. The CDR3 sequence is CASSLSPIQETQYF. The CDR3 coding sequence is TGTGCCAGCAGCCTCTCGCCTATCCAAGAGACCCAGTACTTC.

The chain recombines TRBV11-3 with TRBJ2-3; D is possibly TRBD2 (5 bases). CDR3 length: 15 residues. V was cut by 1 base and J by 5 bases, with 13 bases left in between. In germline, CDR1 is SGHNT, CDR2 YENEEA. The CDR3 spells CASSLGSVLGDTQYF. The DNA of the CDR3 is TGTGCCAGCAGCTTAGGTAGCGTTTTGGGAGATACGCAGTATTTT.

The V gene is TRBV4-1, the J gene TRBJ2-7; possibly TRBD2 for D (7 bases). The CDR3 loop spans 15 amino acids. Germline CDR1 reads MGHRA; CDR2 reads YSYEKL. V was clipped by 1 base and J by 0 bases, with 10 bases between them. Here the CDR3 DNA reads TGCGCCAGCAGCCAAGGGGCGGGGGCCTCCTACGAGCAGTACTTC. Its translation: CASSQGAGASYEQYF.

The chain employs TRBV3-1 (or the pseudogene TRBV3-2) and TRBJ1-5; D is undetermined. The germline V gene has CDR1 LGHDT and CDR2 YNNKEL (reference sequence). Trimming left V 0 bases short and J 2 bases short, with 14 bases between. The CDR3 has 17 amino acids. The CDR3 DNA follows: TGTGCCAGCAGCCAAGAGACCCTTTCGGAGGGCAATCAGCCCCAGCATTTT. The encoded protein is CASSQETLSEGNQPQHF.

The V and J genes are TRBV10-2 and TRBJ1-5, with 9 bases matching TRBD1. From germline, CDR1 is WSHSY and CDR2 SAAADI. The CDR3 runs 14 residues. The trim removed 5 bases at V and 6 bases at J, leaving 5 bases unmatched. CDR3: CASSRGQGVQPQHF. CDR3 nucleotide sequence: TGCGCCAGCAGTAGGGGACAGGGAGTTCAGCCCCAGCATTTT.

This chain connects TRBV15 to TRBJ1-4; possibly TRBD1 for D (6 bases). The germline V gene has CDR1 LNHNV and CDR2 YYDKDF (reference sequence). The V end lost 5 bases, the J end lost 8 bases, and 15 bases lay between the germline ends. The CDR3 consists of 14 residues. Here the CDR3 DNA reads TGTGCCACCAGCCGAGGGGGACATCAAGAAAAACTGTTTTTT. Protein: CATSRGGHQEKLFF. The complete variable domain, with remaining parts taken from reference TRBV15 and TRBJ1-4, reads DAMVIQNPRYQVTQFGKPVTLSCSQTLNHNVMYWYQQKSSQAPKLLFHYYDKDFNNEADTPDNFQSRRPNTSFCFLDIRSPGLGDTAMYLCATSRGGHQEKLFFGSGTQLSVL.

The V gene is TRBV7-2, the J gene TRBJ2-1, with TRBD2 identical over 10 bases. Losses at the gene ends were 2 bases for V and 7 bases for J; bases not matched to a gene: 5. The germline V gene has CDR1 SGHTA and CDR2 FQGNSA. The length of the CDR3 is 15 residues. CDR3 bases: TGTGCCAGCAGCTTACAGCGGGGGGGCTCTAATGAGCAGTTCTTC. Translated: CASSLQRGGSNEQFF. Filled out from reference TRBV7-2 and TRBJ2-1, the complete variable domain reads GAGVSQSPSNKVTEKGKDVELRCDPISGHTALYWYRQSLGQGLEFLIYFQGNSAPDKSGLPSDRFSAERTGGSVSTLTIQRTQQEDSAVYLCASSLQRGGSNEQFFGPGTRLTVL.

The chain joins TRBV6-5 to TRBJ1-6, with TRBD1 as a possible D gene (6 bases). The CDR3 loop spans 15 amino acids. V was clipped by 4 bases and J by 10 bases, with 17 bases between them. The germline V gene has CDR1 MNHEY and CDR2 SVGAGI. CDR3 amino acids: CASSLLQGFPSPLHF. CDR3 nucleotide sequence: TGTGCCAGCAGTTTACTACAGGGCTTCCCCTCACCCCTCCACTTT.